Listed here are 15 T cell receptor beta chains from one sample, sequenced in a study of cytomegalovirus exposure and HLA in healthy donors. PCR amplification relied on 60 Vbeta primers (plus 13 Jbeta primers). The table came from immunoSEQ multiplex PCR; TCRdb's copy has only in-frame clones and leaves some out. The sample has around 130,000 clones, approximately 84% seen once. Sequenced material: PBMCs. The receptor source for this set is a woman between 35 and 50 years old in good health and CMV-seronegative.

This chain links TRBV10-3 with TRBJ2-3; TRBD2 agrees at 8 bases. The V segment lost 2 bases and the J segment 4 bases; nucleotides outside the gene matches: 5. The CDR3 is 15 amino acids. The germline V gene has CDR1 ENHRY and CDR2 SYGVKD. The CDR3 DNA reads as TGTGCCATCAGTGAGCGAAGCGGGGGAGCAGATACGCAGTATTTT. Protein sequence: CAISERSGGADTQYF.

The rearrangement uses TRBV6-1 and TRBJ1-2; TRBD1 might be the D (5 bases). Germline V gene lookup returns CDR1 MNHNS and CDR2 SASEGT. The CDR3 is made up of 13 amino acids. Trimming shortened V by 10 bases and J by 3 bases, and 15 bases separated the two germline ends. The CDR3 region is CATQEGADYGYTF. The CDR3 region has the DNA TGTGCCACCCAGGAAGGGGCCGACTATGGCTACACCTTC.

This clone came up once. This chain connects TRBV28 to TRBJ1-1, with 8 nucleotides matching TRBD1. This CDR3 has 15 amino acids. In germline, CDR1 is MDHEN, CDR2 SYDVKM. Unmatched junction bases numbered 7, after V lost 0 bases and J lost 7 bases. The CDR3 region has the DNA TGTGCCAGCAGTTTATGGGAGACTGACAGGGGTGAAGCTTTCTTT. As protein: CASSLWETDRGEAFF.

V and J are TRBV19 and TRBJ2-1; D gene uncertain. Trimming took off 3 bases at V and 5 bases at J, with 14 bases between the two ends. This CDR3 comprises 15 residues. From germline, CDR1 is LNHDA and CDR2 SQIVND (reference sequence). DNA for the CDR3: TGTGCCAGTAGTATCCTAATCTTCCCCCACAATGAGCAGTTCTTC. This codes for CASSILIFPHNEQFF.

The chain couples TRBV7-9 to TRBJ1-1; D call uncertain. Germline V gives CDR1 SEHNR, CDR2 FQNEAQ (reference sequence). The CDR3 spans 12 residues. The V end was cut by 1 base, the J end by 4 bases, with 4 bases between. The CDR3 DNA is TGTGCCAGCAGCTTAGGTAGCACTGAAGCTTTCTTT. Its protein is CASSLGSTEAFF.

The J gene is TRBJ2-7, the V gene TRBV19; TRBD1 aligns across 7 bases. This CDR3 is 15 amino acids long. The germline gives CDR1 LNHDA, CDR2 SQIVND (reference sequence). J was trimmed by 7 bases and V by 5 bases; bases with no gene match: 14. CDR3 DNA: TGTGCCAGTAGTGCCGACCTGACAGGGTCGAGAGAGCAGTACTTC. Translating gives CASSADLTGSREQYF.

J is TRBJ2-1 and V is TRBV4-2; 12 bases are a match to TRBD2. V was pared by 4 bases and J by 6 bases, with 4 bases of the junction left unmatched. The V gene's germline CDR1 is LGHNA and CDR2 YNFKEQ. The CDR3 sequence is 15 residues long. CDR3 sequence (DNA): TGTGCCAGCAGCCCAGGACTAGCGGGAAGCAATGAGCAGTTCTTC. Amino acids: CASSPGLAGSNEQFF.

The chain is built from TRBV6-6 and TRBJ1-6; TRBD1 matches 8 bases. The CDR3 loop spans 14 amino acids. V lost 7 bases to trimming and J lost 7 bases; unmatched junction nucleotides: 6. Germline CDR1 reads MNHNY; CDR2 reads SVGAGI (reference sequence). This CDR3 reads CASTRWTGNSPLHF. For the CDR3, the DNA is TGTGCCAGCACACGATGGACAGGGAATTCACCCCTCCACTTT.

CDR3: CAAASGTSYEQYF. The DNA of the CDR3 is TGTGCCGCAGCGTCGGGAACGTCCTACGAGCAGTACTTC. The chain carries TRBV7-8 and TRBJ2-7; a possible D gene is TRBD2 (5 bases). This CDR3 region has 13 residues. V lost 11 bases and J lost 1, with 15 bases in between. Germline CDR1 SGHVS, CDR2 FQNEAQ.

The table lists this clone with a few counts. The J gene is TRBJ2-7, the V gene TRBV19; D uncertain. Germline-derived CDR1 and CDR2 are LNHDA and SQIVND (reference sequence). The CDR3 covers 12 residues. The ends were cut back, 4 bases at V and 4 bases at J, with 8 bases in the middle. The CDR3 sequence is CASSRDEYEQYF. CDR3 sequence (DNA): TGTGCCAGTAGTAGAGATGAGTACGAGCAGTACTTC.

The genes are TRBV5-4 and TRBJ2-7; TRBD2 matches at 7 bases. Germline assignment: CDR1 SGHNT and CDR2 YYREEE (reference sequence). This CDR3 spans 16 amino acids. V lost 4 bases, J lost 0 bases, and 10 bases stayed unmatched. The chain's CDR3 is CASSPGGAGSSYEQYF. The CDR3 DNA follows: TGTGCCAGCAGCCCGGGTGGAGCGGGGAGCTCCTACGAGCAGTACTTC.

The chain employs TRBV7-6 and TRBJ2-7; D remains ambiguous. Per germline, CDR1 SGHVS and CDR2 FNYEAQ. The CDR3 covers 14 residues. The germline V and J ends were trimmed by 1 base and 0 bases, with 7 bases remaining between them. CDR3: CASSLGSPSYEQYF. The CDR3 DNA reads TGTGCCAGCAGCTTAGGGAGCCCCTCCTACGAGCAGTACTTC.

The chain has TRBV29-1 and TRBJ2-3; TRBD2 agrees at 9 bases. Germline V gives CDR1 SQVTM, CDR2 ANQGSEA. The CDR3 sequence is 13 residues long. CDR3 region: CRARREGRDTQYF. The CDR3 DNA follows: TGCAGGGCGAGGCGGGAGGGCCGAGATACGCAGTATTTT.

In nucleotides, the CDR3 is TGTGCCAGCAGGGGACAGGAGCTTAAGTACTTC. Its translation: CASRGQELKYF. The chain couples TRBV28 to TRBJ2-7; 8 positions match TRBD1. The CDR3 length is 11 residues. V lost 6 bases and J lost 11; bases outside the gene matches: 6. Germline CDR1 is MDHEN and CDR2 is SYDVKM.

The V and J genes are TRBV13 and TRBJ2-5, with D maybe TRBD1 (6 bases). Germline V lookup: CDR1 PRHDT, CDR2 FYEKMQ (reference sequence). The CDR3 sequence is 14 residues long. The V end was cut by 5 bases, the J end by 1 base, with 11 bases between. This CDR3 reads CASSQGPTQETQYF. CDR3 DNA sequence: TGTGCCAGCAGCCAGGGGCCCACCCAAGAGACCCAGTACTTC.